A selection of T cell receptor beta chains follows, all from one sample in a study of blood T cell repertoires in COVID-19. Here immunoSEQ multiplex PCR was the method, and the copy in TCRdb shows in-frame clones only, minus some. The sample consists of approximately 80,000 clones, about nine tenths of them appearing once. The sample was peripheral blood. The source of these receptors is a human donor in a cohort sampled during active COVID-19. The CDR3 runs from the conserved cysteine through the conserved F or W. A D gene is named only where the DNA matches it firmly. Expanded clones get a size class; other rows say once, few or many, or leave the size out.

D gene	clone size	V gene	J gene	CDR3 DNA	CDR3 protein
TRBD1	NA	TRBV25-1	TRBJ2-7	TGTGCCAGCAGTAACCAACAGGGGACCTTGAACGAGCAGTACTTC	CASSNQQGTLNEQYF
TRBD1	NA	TRBV7-3	TRBJ2-7	TGTGCCAGCAGCTTAACCCGGACAGGGGTCTCCGAGCAGTACTTC	CASSLTRTGVSEQYF
NA	NA	TRBV30	TRBJ1-3	TGTGCCTGGAGTCTGGAGGGATACTCTGGAAACACCATATATTTT	CAWSLEGYSGNTIYF
TRBD1	NA	TRBV6-1	TRBJ1-2	TGTGCCAGCAGTGAAGAGACAGGGGCGGACTATGGCTACACCTTC	CASSEETGADYGYTF
NA	NA	TRBV6-5	TRBJ1-5	TGTGCCAGCAGGCCTCGGGTTGGCAATCAGCCCCAGCATTTT	CASRPRVGNQPQHF
TRBD1	once	TRBV7-8	TRBJ1-3	TGTGCCAGCAGCTTGGTTACAGGGGCTGGAAACACCATATATTTT	CASSLVTGAGNTIYF
NA	NA	TRBV9	TRBJ1-1	TGTGCCAGCAGCATACAGGGCACGGACACTGAAGCTTTCTTT	CASSIQGTDTEAFF
NA	few	TRBV7-2	TRBJ2-3	TGTGCCAGCAGCTTAAGGACACCCCGGACCGCAGATACGCAGTATTTT	CASSLRTPRTADTQYF
NA	NA	TRBV5-1	TRBJ1-1	TGCGCCAGCAGGAGGAACACTGAAGCTTTCTTT	CASRRNTEAFF
TRBD1	NA	TRBV5-1	TRBJ2-5	TGCGCCAGCAGCTTCCAACCGGGACAGGGAAGTTCGACGTACTTC	CASSFQPGQGSSTYF
NA	NA	TRBV3-1/TRBV3-2	TRBJ2-1	TGTGCCAGCAGCCCGCTCGAGCGGTATGAGCAGTTCTTC	CASSPLERYEQFF
TRBD2	NA	TRBV6-1	TRBJ2-3	TGTGCCAGCAGTGGAACTAGCGGGCTAGGAGACTATAGCACAGATACGCAGTATTTT	CASSGTSGLGDYSTDTQYF
TRBD2	NA	TRBV2	TRBJ2-7	TGTGCCACCACCTGGACTAGCGGGGTGAATAGGGAGCAGTACTTC	CATTWTSGVNREQYF
TRBD1	once	TRBV15	TRBJ1-2	TGTGCCACCAGCAAGATCTCCGGGACAGTCTATGGCTACACCTTC	CATSKISGTVYGYTF
NA	once	TRBV18	TRBJ1-5	TGTGCCAGCTCGGAGGGCGAGATCCAGCCCCAGCATTTT	CASSEGEIQPQHF
NA	NA	TRBV11-2	TRBJ1-2	TGTGCCAGCAGCCCCCCCGGGACAAAGACATATGGCTACACCTTC	CASSPPGTKTYGYTF
TRBD1	NA	TRBV30	TRBJ2-7	TGTGCCTGGGGGACAGTCTCCTACGAGCAGTACTTC	CAWGTVSYEQYF
NA	NA	TRBV6-1	TRBJ2-7	TGTGCCAGCAGTGAAGGTTCTTTTCCCTACGAGCAGTACTTC	CASSEGSFPYEQYF
NA	NA	TRBV3-1/TRBV3-2	TRBJ2-7	TGTGCCAGCAGCCAAGATGGGACAACGTGGGCCGGGGAAACCGCCTACGAGCAGTACTTC	CASSQDGTTWAGETAYEQYF
TRBD1	NA	TRBV27	TRBJ1-1	TGTGCCAGCAGTTTAAACGGAAACCCTGACAGGGGGCGAGCTTTCTTT	CASSLNGNPDRGRAFF
NA	NA	TRBV7-9	TRBJ1-2	TGTGCCAGCTATGATCTCTTCAGGGGCGCGAACTATGGCTACACCTTC	CASYDLFRGANYGYTF
TRBD2	once	TRBV3-1/TRBV3-2	TRBJ2-7	TGTGCCAGCAGCCAATCGAGACTAGCCGATTACGAGCAGTACTTC	CASSQSRLADYEQYF
NA	NA	TRBV4-1	TRBJ2-5	TGCGCCAGCAGCCAACGCGAGCAAGAGACCCAGTACTTC	CASSQREQETQYF
TRBD1	NA	TRBV19	TRBJ1-2	TGTGCCAGTAGGGCAGGGACAGGGGGTAACTATGGCTACACCTTC	CASRAGTGGNYGYTF
TRBD2	NA	TRBV5-4	TRBJ2-1	TGTGCCAGCAGCTCTGGACTAGCCAACAATGAGCAGTTCTTC	CASSSGLANNEQFF
TRBD1	NA	TRBV6-5	TRBJ1-6	TGTGCCAGCAGTTACTCGGACAGGAATTCACCCCTCCACTTT	CASSYSDRNSPLHF
NA	NA	TRBV7-2	TRBJ2-1	TGTGCCAGCAGCTTAAGGGGGACCAATGAGCAGTTCTTC	CASSLRGTNEQFF
TRBD2	once	TRBV7-7	TRBJ2-5	TGTGCTAGCAGCTGGGGACTAGCGGGGGCAGAGACCCAGTACTTC	CASSWGLAGAETQYF
NA	NA	TRBV4-1	TRBJ2-7	TGCGCCAGCAGCCAAGTTCGGGCTAGCGACTCCTACGAGCAGTACTTC	CASSQVRASDSYEQYF
TRBD1	once	TRBV27	TRBJ2-7	TGTGCCAGCACATCCGGGGACAGACACTACGAGCAGTACTTC	CASTSGDRHYEQYF
NA	NA	TRBV7-8	TRBJ1-1	TGTGCCAGCAGCTTAAGAGGACAAGGTAGTGAAGCTTTCTTT	CASSLRGQGSEAFF
NA	NA	TRBV18	TRBJ1-4	TGTGCCAGCTCACTTCAAGAAAAACTGTTTTTT	CASSLQEKLFF
NA	NA	TRBV2	TRBJ1-6	TGTGCCAGCAGTTTAGAGGGGGATAATTCACCCCTCCACTTT	CASSLEGDNSPLHF
NA	once	TRBV6-5	TRBJ2-7	TGTGCCAGCAGTTATGAACAGGTATACGAGCAGTACTTC	CASSYEQVYEQYF
NA	NA	TRBV5-8	TRBJ1-2	TGTGCCAGCAGCTTAGATAGGGGCCGGAATGGCTACACCTTC	CASSLDRGRNGYTF
NA	few	TRBV6-5	TRBJ2-5	TGTGCCAGCAGAAAAGACAGGCTTCAAGAGACCCAGTACTTC	CASRKDRLQETQYF
TRBD2	NA	TRBV2	TRBJ2-3	TGTGCCAGCAGGACTGGACTAGCGGGAGTAATAGATACGCAGTATTTT	CASRTGLAGVIDTQYF
NA	NA	TRBV15	TRBJ2-7	TGTGCCACCAGCAGAGATCGTGGGAGCTACGAGCAGTACTTC	CATSRDRGSYEQYF
TRBD2	NA	TRBV6-4	TRBJ2-7	TGTGCCAGCAGTGCCGTAGCGGGGGGCCTTTGGGAGCAGTACTTC	CASSAVAGGLWEQYF
TRBD1	NA	TRBV7-9	TRBJ1-3	TGTGCCAGCAGCCCCCCAGGGGGCAATGGTTTGGGAAACACCATATATTTT	CASSPPGGNGLGNTIYF
NA	NA	TRBV10-3	TRBJ2-2	TGTGCCATCAGTGACCCGGGACATAACACCGGGGAGCTGTTTTTT	CAISDPGHNTGELFF
TRBD1	once	TRBV18	TRBJ2-6	TGTGCCAGCTCAGCCGGGACAGGCGACTCTGGGGCCAACGTCCTGACTTTC	CASSAGTGDSGANVLTF
TRBD2	NA	TRBV3-1/TRBV3-2	TRBJ2-1	TGTGCCAGCAGCCGAACTAGCGGGGGAACCTACAATGAGCAGTTCTTC	CASSRTSGGTYNEQFF
NA	NA	TRBV7-9	TRBJ1-2	TGTGCCAGCAGCCCCGTGGCTGGCGGCTACACCTTC	CASSPVAGGYTF
NA	NA	TRBV7-9	TRBJ2-5	TGTGCCAGCAGCCGCGGAGGGAACCAAGAGACCCAGTACTTC	CASSRGGNQETQYF
NA	once	TRBV21-1	TRBJ2-1	TGTGCCAGCAGCAAAAAAGGAAAAGCGACTAGCGGGGATACCTACAATGAGCAGTTCTTC	CASSKKGKATSGDTYNEQFF
TRBD2	NA	TRBV7-9	TRBJ2-7	TGTGCCAGCAGCCATACTAGCGGAGAGCAGTACTTC	CASSHTSGEQYF
TRBD1	NA	TRBV28	TRBJ1-1	TGTGCCAGCAGTTCCGGGACAGGGGGCGTTTTTATATCTGAAGCTTTCTTT	CASSSGTGGVFISEAFF
TRBD1	NA	TRBV30	TRBJ1-1	TGTGCCTGGAAGACAGGGTTACAGGCTTTCTTT	CAWKTGLQAFF
TRBD1	NA	TRBV28	TRBJ2-5	TGTGCCAGTGGAACAGGGGCCCAAGAGACCCAGTACTTC	CASGTGAQETQYF
TRBD1	once	TRBV28	TRBJ1-6	TGTGCCAGCAGTTATCTGGGGGACAGAAATTCACCCCTCCACTTT	CASSYLGDRNSPLHF
NA	NA	TRBV20-1	TRBJ2-7	TGCAGTGCTAGACGTTCGTACGAGCAGTACTTC	CSARRSYEQYF
NA	NA	TRBV6-2/TRBV6-3	TRBJ2-3	TGTGCCAGCAGTTACTTCCCGACTAGGGGGGGGCAGTATTTT	CASSYFPTRGGQYF
NA	NA	TRBV6-5	TRBJ2-3	TGTGCCAGCAGTTACGGCCAGGACACAGATACGCAGTATTTT	CASSYGQDTDTQYF
TRBD1	once	TRBV10-3	TRBJ2-2	TGTGCCATAAGGGACAGGGGCTTCTCCGGGGAGCTGTTTTTT	CAIRDRGFSGELFF
NA	NA	TRBV5-1	TRBJ1-1	TGCGCCAGCAGTACAAGGAGGGACACTGAAGCTTTCTTT	CASSTRRDTEAFF